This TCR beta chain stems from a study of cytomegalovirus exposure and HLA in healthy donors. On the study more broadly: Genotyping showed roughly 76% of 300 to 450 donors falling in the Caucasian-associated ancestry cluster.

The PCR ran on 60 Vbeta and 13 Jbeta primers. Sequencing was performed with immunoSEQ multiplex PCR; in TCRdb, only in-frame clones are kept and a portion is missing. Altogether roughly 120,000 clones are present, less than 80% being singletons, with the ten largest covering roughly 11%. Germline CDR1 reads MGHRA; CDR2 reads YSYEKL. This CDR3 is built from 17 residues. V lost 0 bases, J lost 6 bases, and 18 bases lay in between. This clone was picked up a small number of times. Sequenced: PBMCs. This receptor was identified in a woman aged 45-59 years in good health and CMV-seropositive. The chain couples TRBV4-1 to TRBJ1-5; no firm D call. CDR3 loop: CASSQDPRLEEGQPQHF. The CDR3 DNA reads TGCGCCAGCAGCCAAGATCCGAGGTTAGAGGAGGGTCAGCCCCAGCATTTT.